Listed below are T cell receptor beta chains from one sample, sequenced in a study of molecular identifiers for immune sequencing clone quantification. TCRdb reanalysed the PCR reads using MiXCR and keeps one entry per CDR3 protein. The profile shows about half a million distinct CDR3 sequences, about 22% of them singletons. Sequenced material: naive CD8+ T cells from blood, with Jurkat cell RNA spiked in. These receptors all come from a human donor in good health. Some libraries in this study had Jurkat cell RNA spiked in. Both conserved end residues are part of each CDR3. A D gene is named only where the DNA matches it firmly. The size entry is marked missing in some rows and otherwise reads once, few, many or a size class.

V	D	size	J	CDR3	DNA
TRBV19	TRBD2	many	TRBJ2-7	CASSPSGGAYEQYF	TGTGCCAGTAGTCCCAGCGGGGGAGCCTACGAGCAGTACTTC
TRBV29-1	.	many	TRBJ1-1	CSVAGHGYGGTEAFF	TGCAGCGTTGCCGGACATGGATACGGAGGCACTGAAGCTTTCTTT
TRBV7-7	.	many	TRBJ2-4	CASSRSGRGRITRWAKNIQYF	TGTGCCAGCAGCCGTAGCGGAAGGGGGCGGATCACTCGGTGGGCCAAAAACATTCAGTACTTC
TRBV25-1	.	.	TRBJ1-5	CASSELGRYQPQHF	TGTGCCAGCAGTGAATTGGGGCGATATCAGCCCCAGCATTTT
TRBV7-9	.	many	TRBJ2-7	CASSSATDRSLFPYEQYF	TGTGCCAGCAGCTCGGCCACTGACAGGAGTCTATTCCCGTACGAGCAGTACTTC
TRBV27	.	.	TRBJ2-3	CAGSTPPLTGVGSDTQYF	TGTGCCGGCAGTACCCCCCCCCTTACGGGAGTCGGTTCAGATACGCAGTATTTT
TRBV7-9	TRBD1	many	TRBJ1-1	CASSSGGQHTEAFF	TGTGCCAGCAGCTCAGGGGGACAGCACACTGAAGCTTTCTTT
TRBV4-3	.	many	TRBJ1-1	CASSQDGRGGVGTEAFF	TGCGCCAGCAGCCAAGATGGGCGGGGGGGAGTAGGCACTGAAGCTTTCTTT
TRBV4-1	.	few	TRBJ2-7	CASSQDFWGQPLEQYF	TGCGCCAGCAGCCAAGACTTCTGGGGGCAGCCTCTGGAGCAGTACTTC
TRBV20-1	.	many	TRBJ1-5	CSARDETGHNQPQHF	TGCAGTGCTAGAGATGAAACAGGACACAATCAGCCCCAGCATTTT
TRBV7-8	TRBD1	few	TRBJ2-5	CASSLALGQGAGETQYF	TGTGCCAGCAGCTTAGCGCTTGGGCAGGGGGCGGGAGAGACCCAGTACTTC
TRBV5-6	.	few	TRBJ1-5	CASSAGGGTQPQHF	TGTGCCAGCAGCGCTGGGGGGGGTACTCAGCCCCAGCATTTT
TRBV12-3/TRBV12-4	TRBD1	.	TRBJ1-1	CASRLGQGAGGNTEAFF	TGTGCCAGCAGACTGGGGCAGGGGGCCGGCGGGAACACTGAAGCTTTCTTT
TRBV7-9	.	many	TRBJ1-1	CASTHWAGEAFF	TGTGCCAGCACCCATTGGGCAGGTGAAGCTTTCTTT
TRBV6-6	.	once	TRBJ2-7	CASSYSIRTPPLEQYF	TGTGCCAGCAGTTACTCGATCCGGACCCCTCCCTTAGAGCAGTACTTC
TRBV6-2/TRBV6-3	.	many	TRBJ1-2	CASRQERIDIGYTF	TGTGCCAGCAGACAGGAAAGAATTGACATTGGCTACACCTTC